This entry lists 5 T cell receptor beta chains sequenced from one sample in a study of blood T cell repertoires in COVID-19. Repertoires were generated with immunoSEQ multiplex PCR, while TCRdb's copy carries only in-frame clones and drops some. The data hold roughly 300,000 clones, with approximately 86% observed a single time. Sequenced material: PBMCs or T cells enriched from blood (not recorded which). These receptors were obtained from a woman in her 40s with acute COVID-19.

The J gene is TRBJ2-1, the V gene TRBV5-1; D remains ambiguous. Trimming removed 5 bases from V and 6 bases from J, with 15 bases in between. This CDR3 has 14 residues. CDR1 and CDR2 (germline): SGHRS, YFSETQ. Written as DNA, the CDR3 is TGCGCCAGCAGTATGGCAGATTCTGGCAATGAGCAGTTCTTC. Its translation: CASSMADSGNEQFF.

About this clone: Its ends do not fully match the called genes, so a read error is possible. The rearrangement joins TRBV7-9 to TRBJ2-4; the D gene is possibly TRBD2 (5 bases). The CDR3 totals 13 residues. Germline-derived CDR1 and CDR2 are SEHNR and FQNEAQ (reference sequence). CDR3 region: CASSRGNLNIQYF. The CDR3 bases are TGCGCCAGCAGCCGAGGGAATTTAAACATTCAGTACTTC.

The chain is built from TRBV7-2 and TRBJ1-2, with D perhaps TRBD1 (5 bases). V lost 1 base to trimming and J lost 3 bases, with 12 bases between them. Germline assignment: CDR1 SGHTA and CDR2 FQGNSA. The CDR3 has 15 residues. The CDR3 loop is CASSLEPAGHYGYTF. In DNA form, the CDR3 reads TGTGCCAGCAGCTTAGAACCCGCAGGGCACTATGGCTACACCTTC.

The CDR3 loop is CASSLEPGQGAGGYTF. In nucleotides, the CDR3 is TGTGCCAGCAGCTTAGAACCGGGACAGGGGGCTGGTGGCTACACCTTC. J is TRBJ1-2 and V is TRBV7-8, with 12 bases that match TRBD1. Looked up from germline, CDR1 is SGHVS and CDR2 is FQNEAQ. V lost 1 base to trimming and J lost 7 bases; unmatched junction nucleotides: 7. This CDR3 region has 16 residues.

V is TRBV4-3 and J is TRBJ2-1, with TRBD1 matching 8 bases. V was clipped by 4 bases and J by 4 bases; unmatched bases: 3. Germline CDR1 LGHNA, CDR2 YSLEER. The CDR3 spans 14 residues. The chain's CDR3 is CASSPQGVYNEQFF. As DNA, the CDR3 is TGCGCCAGCAGCCCACAGGGGGTATACAATGAGCAGTTCTTC.